A single sample is the source of the 10 T cell receptor beta chains below, sequenced in a study of blood T cells in healthy people across ages. A second about 6 to 12 cycle PCR used barcoded and J-beta primers. TCRdb used MiXCR to reprocess the 5' RACE reads, holding one entry per CDR3 protein. Of approximately 1.5 million distinct CDR3 sequences listed, around 40% are singletons. The sequenced sample was blood. All receptors derive from a young woman in good health.

J is TRBJ2-7 and V is TRBV12-3 or TRBV12-4; D unresolved. With 4 bases removed from V and 2 bases from J, the gap between germline ends came to 9 bases. The CDR3 is 13 amino acids. CDR3 nucleotides: TGTGCCAGCAGTTCGACCGCCACCTACGAGCAGTACTTC. This gives the protein CASSSTATYEQYF.

As to this clonotype: At one of its ends the junction is not consistent with the germline gene, which may arise from a read error. The rearrangement uses TRBV12-3 or TRBV12-4 and TRBJ1-5, with D possibly being TRBD1 (5 bases). The CDR3 has 15 amino acids. The CDR3 here is CAGSLRQGFNQPQHF. CDR3 in DNA: TGTGCCGGCAGTTTAAGGCAGGGATTCAATCAGCCCCAGCATTTT.

The chain is built from TRBV2 and TRBJ1-4; D is ambiguous. This CDR3 has 16 residues. Per germline, CDR1 SNHLY and CDR2 FYNNEI. The germline V and J ends were trimmed by 2 bases and 3 bases, with 13 bases remaining between them. CDR3: CASSERDTPPNEKLFF. Written as DNA, the CDR3 is TGTGCCAGCAGTGAAAGAGACACCCCACCTAATGAAAAACTGTTTTTT.

The rearrangement uses TRBV7-2 and TRBJ2-7; D is possibly TRBD1 or TRBD2 (5 bases each). The CDR3 runs 12 residues. Trimming cost V 3 bases and J 6 bases, with 9 bases left between them. Per the germline V gene, CDR1 is SGHTA and CDR2 is FQGNSA. CDR3 in amino acids: CASSFMGTEQYF. In DNA form, the CDR3 reads TGTGCCAGCAGCTTTATGGGGACCGAGCAGTACTTC.

The chain joins TRBV29-1 to TRBJ1-2, with unresolved D. V lost 7 bases, J lost 1 base, and 16 bases lay in between. This CDR3 is 14 amino acids long. Germline V gene sequence: CDR1 SQVTM, CDR2 ANQGSEA. CDR3 sequence reads: CSAQSHSLNYGYTF. For the CDR3, the DNA is TGCAGCGCCCAGAGCCATTCCCTTAACTATGGCTACACCTTC.

The V gene is TRBV13, the J gene TRBJ2-3; 13 nucleotides match TRBD2. The CDR3 has 16 residues. CDR1 PRHDT and CDR2 FYEKMQ come from the germline V gene (reference sequence). V lost 5 bases and J lost 4; bases outside the gene matches: 6. The CDR3 region has the DNA TGTGCCAGCAGCGCAAGACTAGCGGGAGGAGCAGATACGCAGTATTTT. This translates into CASSARLAGGADTQYF.

Regarding this clonotype: A single base separates this from a much larger clone, so it may be a read error. The genes are TRBV28 and TRBJ1-4, with a tentative D call TRBD1 (5 bases). Deletions cut 9 bases from V and 7 bases from J, with 21 bases between. Germline CDR1 and CDR2: MDHEN and SYDVKM. The CDR3 length is 15 residues. Written as DNA, the CDR3 is TGTGCCAGTTCACCGGGGATCCAGGGAAGTGAAAAACTGTTTTTT. Residues: CASSPGIQGSEKLFF.

As regards this clonotype: The junction shows a germline mismatch at one end, possibly a read error. CDR3 nucleotide sequence: TGTGCCACCAGCAGAGGCCGGGACGGAGGAAACACCGTATATTTT. This codes for CATSRGRDGGNTVYF. The V and J genes are TRBV15 and TRBJ1-3; possibly TRBD1 for D (5 bases). Germline V gives CDR1 LNHNV, CDR2 YYDKDF (reference sequence). CDR3 length equals 15 residues. The variable domain in full, with the rest retrieved from reference TRBV15 and TRBJ1-3, is DAMVIQNPRYQVTQFGKPVTLSCSQTLNHNVMYWYQQKSSQAPKLLFHYYDKDFNNEADTPDNFQSRRPNTSFCFLDIRSPGLGDTAMYLCATSRGRDGGNTVYFGEGSWLTVV.

V is TRBV7-6 and J is TRBJ2-7, with 8 bases that match TRBD2. V shed 0 bases, J shed 4 bases, and the junction held 8 bases outside the gene matches. CDR3 size: 16 residues. CDR1 is SGHVS, CDR2 FNYEAQ, per germline. The CDR3 sequence: CASSLAELAGIYEQYF. In DNA, the CDR3 is TGTGCCAGCAGCTTAGCCGAGTTAGCGGGGATTTACGAGCAGTACTTC.

This sequence joins TRBV27 and TRBJ1-6, with 9 bases fitting TRBD1. Germline trimming cut 4 bases from V and 10 bases from J; bases unmatched to any gene: 8. The CDR3 contains 15 residues. The germline gives CDR1 MNHEY, CDR2 SMNVEV (reference sequence). The CDR3 loop reads CASSSFGQGNSPLHF. In nucleotides, the CDR3 is TGTGCCAGCAGTTCATTTGGACAGGGGAACTCACCCCTCCACTTT.